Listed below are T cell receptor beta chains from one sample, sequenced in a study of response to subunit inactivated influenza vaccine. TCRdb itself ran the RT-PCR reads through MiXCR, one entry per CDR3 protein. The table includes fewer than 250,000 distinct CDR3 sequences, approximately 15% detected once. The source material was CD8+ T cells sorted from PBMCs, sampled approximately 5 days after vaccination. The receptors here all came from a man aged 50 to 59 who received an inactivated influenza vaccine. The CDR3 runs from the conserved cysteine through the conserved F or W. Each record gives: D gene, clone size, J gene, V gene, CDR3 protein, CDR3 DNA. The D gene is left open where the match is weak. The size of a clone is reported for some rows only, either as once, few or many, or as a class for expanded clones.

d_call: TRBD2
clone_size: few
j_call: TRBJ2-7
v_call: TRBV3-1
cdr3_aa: CASSQRTSDTYEQYF
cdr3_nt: TGTGCCAGCAGCCAAAGGACTAGCGACACCTACGAGCAGTACTTC

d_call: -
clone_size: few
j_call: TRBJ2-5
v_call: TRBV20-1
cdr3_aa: CSARPKRDYETQYF
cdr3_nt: TGCAGTGCTAGACCTAAGAGGGATTACGAGACCCAGTACTTC

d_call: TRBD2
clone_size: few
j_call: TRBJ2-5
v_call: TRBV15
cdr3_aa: CATSRDLGSGGIQETQYF
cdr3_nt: TGTGCCACCAGCAGAGATTTGGGTAGCGGGGGGATACAAGAGACCCAGTACTTC

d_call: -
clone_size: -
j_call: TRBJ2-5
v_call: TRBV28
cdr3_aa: CASSLLSSSQETQYF
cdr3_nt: TGTGCCAGCAGTTTATTGTCTAGTTCCCAAGAGACCCAGTACTTC

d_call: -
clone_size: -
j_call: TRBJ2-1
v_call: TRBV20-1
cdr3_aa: CSARDTQGASYNEQFF
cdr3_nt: TGCAGTGCTAGAGATACTCAGGGAGCATCCTACAATGAGCAGTTCTTC

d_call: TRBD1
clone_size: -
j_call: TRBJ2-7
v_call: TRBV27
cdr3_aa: CASSSTGSRIYEQYF
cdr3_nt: TGTGCCAGCAGTTCGACAGGGAGTCGAATCTACGAGCAGTACTTC

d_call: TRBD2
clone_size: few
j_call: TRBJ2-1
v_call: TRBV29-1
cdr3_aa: CSVRTSGVYEQFF
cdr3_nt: TGCAGCGTCCGGACTAGCGGGGTCTATGAGCAGTTCTTC

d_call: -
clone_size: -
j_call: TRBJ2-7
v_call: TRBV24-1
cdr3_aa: CATQQKGGGIFYEQYF
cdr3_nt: TGTGCCACCCAACAAAAAGGGGGGGGGATTTTCTACGAGCAGTACTTC

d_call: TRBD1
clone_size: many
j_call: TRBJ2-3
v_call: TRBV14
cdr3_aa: CASSPDRGFTDTQYF
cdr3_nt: TGTGCCAGCAGCCCGGACAGGGGGTTCACAGATACGCAGTATTTT

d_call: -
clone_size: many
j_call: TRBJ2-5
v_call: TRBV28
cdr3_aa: CASSTSGAQETQYF
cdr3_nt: TGTGCCAGCAGTACTTCCGGGGCCCAAGAGACCCAGTACTTC

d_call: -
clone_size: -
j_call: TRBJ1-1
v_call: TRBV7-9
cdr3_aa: CASSPDTGTGTEAFF
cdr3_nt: TGTGCCAGCAGCCCAGATACAGGGACGGGAACTGAAGCTTTCTTT

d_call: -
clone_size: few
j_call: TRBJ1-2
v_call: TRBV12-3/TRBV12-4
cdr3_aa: CASSRGGGYGYTF
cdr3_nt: TGTGCCAGCAGCCGAGGGGGAGGCTATGGCTACACCTTC

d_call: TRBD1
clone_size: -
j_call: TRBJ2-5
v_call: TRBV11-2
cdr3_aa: CASSLVRTGSLETQYF
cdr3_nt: TGTGCCAGCAGCTTAGTAAGGACAGGGTCTTTGGAGACCCAGTACTTC

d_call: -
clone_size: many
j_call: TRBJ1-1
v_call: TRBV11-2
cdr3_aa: CASSLRDSGTKEAFF
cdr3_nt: TGTGCCAGCAGCTTAAGGGACTCCGGGACAAAGGAAGCTTTCTTT

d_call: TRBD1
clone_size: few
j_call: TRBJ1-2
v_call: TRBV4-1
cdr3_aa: CASSQPGQGIWGYTF
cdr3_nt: TGCGCCAGCAGCCAACCGGGACAGGGTATTTGGGGCTACACCTTC

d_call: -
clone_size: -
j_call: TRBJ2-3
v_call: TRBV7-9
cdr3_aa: CASSNYDDKDTQYF
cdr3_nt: TGTGCCAGCAGCAATTATGATGACAAAGATACGCAGTATTTT

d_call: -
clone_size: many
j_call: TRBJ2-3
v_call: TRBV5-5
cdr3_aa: CASSLVPGMSADTQYF
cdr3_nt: TGTGCCAGCAGCTTGGTCCCGGGGATGAGTGCAGATACGCAGTATTTT